Below, 30 T cell receptor beta chains from the same sample are listed, as sequenced in a study of brain T cells in children with intractable seizures. Libraries were prepared by immunoSEQ multiplex PCR; TCRdb keeps only in-frame clonotypes and omits some of them. The sample carries 70,000 to 90,000 clones, around 93% recorded once. This specimen consisted of peripheral blood, obtained at surgery. These receptor sequences come from a boy younger than two with tuberous sclerosis and intractable seizures.

V gene TRBV6-1 combines with J gene TRBJ2-6; 11 nucleotides match TRBD1. This CDR3 region has 18 residues. Germline CDR1 MNHNS, CDR2 SASEGT. V was pared by 3 bases and J by 1 base, with 5 bases of the junction left unmatched. The CDR3 region has the DNA TGTGCCAGCAGTGAGCCGGGACAGGGGGGTTCTGGGGCCAACGTCCTGACTTTC. Amino acids: CASSEPGQGGSGANVLTF.

The chain joins TRBV7-3 to TRBJ2-1, with 12 bases identical to TRBD2. The CDR3 covers 15 residues. The trim removed 4 bases at V and 10 bases at J, leaving 8 bases unmatched. Germline V lookup: CDR1 SGHTA, CDR2 FQGTGA. This CDR3 reads CASSWRTSGIDEQFF. The CDR3 DNA sequence: TGTGCCAGCAGCTGGCGGACTAGCGGGATAGACGAGCAGTTCTTC.

This CDR3 reads CASSDSTRGAYGYTF. The DNA for the CDR3 is TGTGCCAGCAGTGACTCGACTCGCGGCGCCTATGGCTACACCTTC. The chain combines TRBV6-4 with TRBJ1-2; D not certain. Trimming stripped 0 bases from V and 4 bases from J, with 12 bases between. The CDR3 runs to 15 residues. Looked up from germline, CDR1 is MRHNA and CDR2 is SNTAGT.

As to this clone: The junction departs from germline at one end; a sequencing error may be responsible. The chain has TRBV19 and TRBJ2-7, with a tentative D call TRBD1 (6 bases). The J call may be wrong; the DNA end is better matched by TRBJ2-1. Germline V gene sequence: CDR1 LNHDA, CDR2 SQIVND (reference sequence). The CDR3 length is 17 residues. CDR3 protein: CASSVDHRAGNPYEQFF. In DNA, the CDR3 is TGTGCGAGTAGTGTGGATCACAGGGCAGGGAATCCCTACGAGCAGTTCTTC.

The chain combines TRBV11-3 with TRBJ1-2; D not resolved. This CDR3 is built from 14 residues. Per germline, CDR1 SGHNT and CDR2 YENEEA. Trimming pared 5 bases from V and 2 bases from J, leaving 12 bases between. The CDR3 region is CASSPPGLNYGYTF. As DNA, the CDR3 is TGTGCCAGCAGCCCCCCCGGGCTCAACTATGGCTACACCTTC.

V and J are TRBV9 and TRBJ2-3; unclear D gene. This CDR3 comprises 13 residues. Germline CDR1 is SGDLS and CDR2 is YYNGEE. V gave up 0 bases and J gave up 0 bases, with 2 bases separating them. The CDR3 DNA sequence: TGTGCCAGCAGCGTAGCGAGCACAGATACGCAGTATTTT. It codes for CASSVASTDTQYF.

The chain links TRBV9 to TRBJ2-1; 7 positions agree with TRBD2. V lost 4 bases to trimming and J lost 5 bases; unmatched junction nucleotides: 15. This CDR3 comprises 17 residues. Germline CDR1 SGDLS, CDR2 YYNGEE. The CDR3 DNA sequence: TGTGCCAGCAGCCCGAGAGCGGGGTTAGCGGAGCACAATGAGCAGTTCTTC. Residues: CASSPRAGLAEHNEQFF.

The chain joins TRBV4-1 to TRBJ2-7; weak D call: TRBD1 (6 bases). There are 14 residues in the CDR3. Germline V gives CDR1 MGHRA, CDR2 YSYEKL. V was trimmed by 3 bases and J by 0 bases, leaving 9 bases between them. CDR3 region: CASSHSGDSYEQYF. CDR3 DNA: TGCGCCAGCAGCCACTCAGGGGACTCCTACGAGCAGTACTTC.

This clone was observed once. The V gene is TRBV4-1, the J gene TRBJ2-7; 11 nucleotides match TRBD1. Germline assignment: CDR1 MGHRA and CDR2 YSYEKL. The CDR3 runs to 16 residues. V lost 0 bases and J lost 3; bases outside the gene matches: 4. This CDR3 reads CASSQEGGTGGYEQYF. CDR3 DNA: TGCGCCAGCAGCCAAGAAGGGGGGACAGGGGGCTACGAGCAGTACTTC.

The chain carries TRBV6-2 or TRBV6-3 and TRBJ2-1; TRBD1 aligns across 9 bases. Germline assignment: CDR1 MNHEY and CDR2 SVGEGT. CDR3 length: 16 amino acids. V lost 0 bases, J lost 6 bases, and 6 bases stayed unmatched. The CDR3 DNA reads TGTGCCAGCAGTTACTCGGTAGGGACAGGGTCCAATGAGCAGTTCTTC. Translation gives CASSYSVGTGSNEQFF.

V and J are TRBV14 and TRBJ2-1, with 7 bases matching TRBD1. Germline CDR1 SGHDN, CDR2 FVKESK. Trimming at V came to 5 bases and at J to 6 bases, leaving 7 bases not matched to a gene. The CDR3 covers 14 residues. CDR3: CASSSWTGFNEQFF. CDR3 coding DNA: TGTGCCAGCAGCTCATGGACAGGTTTCAATGAGCAGTTCTTC.

There are a few counts of this clone. The V gene is TRBV19, the J gene TRBJ1-2; D remains unclear. CDR1 LNHDA and CDR2 SQIVND come from the germline V gene (reference sequence). The CDR3 runs 12 residues. Trimming removed 6 bases at V and 5 bases at J, with 10 bases between. The CDR3 protein is CASSRTAYGYTF. In nucleotides, the CDR3 is TGTGCCAGTAGCAGAACAGCTTATGGCTACACCTTC.

This clone was observed a single time. This chain joins TRBV28 and TRBJ2-5; D is unclear. There are 13 residues in the CDR3. Trimming took off 6 bases at V and 4 bases at J, with 12 bases between the two ends. From germline, CDR1 is MDHEN and CDR2 SYDVKM. In DNA form, the CDR3 reads TGTGCCAGCAGGATCAACAGCCGAGAGACCCAGTACTTC. Amino acids: CASRINSRETQYF.

The J gene is TRBJ1-2, the V gene TRBV30; 8 bases are shared with TRBD1. The V segment lost 3 bases and the J segment 8 bases; nucleotides outside the gene matches: 14. CDR3 length: 15 amino acids. The germline V gene encodes CDR1 GTSNPN and CDR2 SVGIG (reference sequence). CDR3 in DNA: TGTGCCTGGAGCTTTAACTCCGGGACAGGTGGAGGCTACACCTTC. Translation gives CAWSFNSGTGGGYTF.

This rearrangement joins TRBV28 to TRBJ2-5; D perhaps matches TRBD2 (5 bases). Trimming left V 3 bases short and J 7 bases short, with 12 bases between. Per the germline V gene, CDR1 is MDHEN and CDR2 is SYDVKM. The CDR3 is 13 amino acids. The CDR3 DNA reads TGTGCCAGCAGTTTCAGAGGGTCATGGACCCAGTACTTC. The encoded protein is CASSFRGSWTQYF.

The rearrangement links TRBV6-4 to TRBJ2-4; TRBD2 matches 7 bases. The CDR3 loop spans 19 amino acids. The germline V gene encodes CDR1 MRHNA and CDR2 SNTAGT. Germline trimming cut 4 bases from V and 7 bases from J; bases unmatched to any gene: 22. The CDR3 here is CASSGLSDSTSWALNIQYF. CDR3 DNA: TGTGCCAGCAGTGGACTCTCAGATTCGACTAGCTGGGCGCTGAACATTCAGTACTTC.

This clone was seen once. Written as DNA, the CDR3 is TGTGCCAGCAGCCCCATGGGACAGTTTAACTATGGCTACACCTTC. It translates to CASSPMGQFNYGYTF. This chain connects TRBV5-4 to TRBJ1-2; TRBD1 matches at 7 bases. The germline V gene has CDR1 SGHNT and CDR2 YYREEE (reference sequence). V trimming: 4 bases; J trimming: 1 base; junction bases outside the gene matches: 7. The CDR3 spans 15 residues.

V gene TRBV5-5 combines with J gene TRBJ2-2, with a weak D call TRBD2 (6 bases). V was trimmed by 4 bases and J by 5 bases, leaving 21 bases between them. This CDR3 spans 17 amino acids. Per the germline V gene, CDR1 is SGHKS and CDR2 is YYEKEE (reference sequence). In DNA form, the CDR3 reads TGTGCCAGCAGCCTTAGATTTGGCGGGACCGGAACCGGGGAGCTGTTTTTT. It yields the protein CASSLRFGGTGTGELFF.

The genes are TRBV27 and TRBJ1-2; D is uncertain. The CDR3 length is 16 residues. Trimming cost V 4 bases and J 5 bases, with 20 bases left between them. Germline CDR1 is MNHEY and CDR2 is SMNVEV (reference sequence). CDR3 nucleotides: TGTGCCAGCAGTTCCCAGGTGGGCTCGCTTGGTTATGGCTACACCTTC. As protein: CASSSQVGSLGYGYTF.

V and J are TRBV3-1 (or the pseudogene TRBV3-2) and TRBJ1-6; 9 positions agree with TRBD1. Trimming cost V 6 bases and J 11 bases; bases outside gene matches: 14. CDR1 and CDR2 (germline): LGHDT, YNNKEL (reference sequence). The CDR3 is made up of 16 amino acids. DNA of the CDR3: TGTGCCAGCAGTTCCTACAGGGGGCATCGGAGGACACCCCTCCACTTT. It is translated as CASSSYRGHRRTPLHF.

The CDR3 is CAIKASGDTDTQYF. CDR3 coding DNA: TGTGCCATCAAAGCTAGCGGGGACACAGATACGCAGTATTTT. This sequence joins TRBV10-3 and TRBJ2-3, with 9 bases identical to TRBD2. CDR3 length: 14 residues. In germline, CDR1 is ENHRY, CDR2 SYGVKD. After removal of 7 bases from V and 2 bases from J, the junction contained 4 bases not matched to a gene.

This clone was observed a single time. The rearrangement uses TRBV15 and TRBJ1-3, with a possible D match to TRBD1 (6 bases). The V gene lost 1 base and the J gene lost 2 bases, with 6 bases spanning the gap. CDR3 length: 14 amino acids. CDR1 is LNHNV and CDR2 is YYDKDF in the germline V gene (reference sequence). Here the CDR3 DNA reads TGTGCCACCAGCAGAGCAGGGGCTGGAAACACCATATATTTT. Protein sequence: CATSRAGAGNTIYF.

V is TRBV25-1 and J is TRBJ2-5, with TRBD2 identical over 14 bases. The CDR3 runs to 15 residues. J gave up 4 bases and V 2 bases, and 0 bases lay outside the gene matches. CDR1 is MGHDK and CDR2 is SYGVNS in the germline V gene. The CDR3 sequence is CASSEGTSGRETQYF. As DNA, the CDR3 is TGTGCCAGCAGTGAAGGGACTAGCGGGAGAGAGACCCAGTACTTC.

This sequence joins TRBV14 and TRBJ2-7; maybe TRBD2 (6 bases). Germline V lookup: CDR1 SGHDN, CDR2 FVKESK. The CDR3 extends over 15 amino acids. Trimming removed 5 bases at V and 3 bases at J, with 17 bases between. CDR3 DNA sequence: TGTGCCAGCAGCTTGGGAGGTTCCCCTTACTACGAGCAGTACTTC. Amino acid sequence: CASSLGGSPYYEQYF.

The chain uses TRBV4-2 and TRBJ2-2, with 8 bases identical to TRBD2. V gave up 0 bases and J gave up 6 bases; unmatched junction bases: 6. CDR1 LGHNA and CDR2 YNFKEQ come from the germline V gene. The CDR3 length is 16 residues. The CDR3 protein is CASSQDPGGPPGELFF. The CDR3 DNA sequence: TGTGCCAGCAGCCAAGACCCGGGGGGGCCCCCCGGGGAGCTGTTTTTT.

The chain links TRBV9 to TRBJ2-1, with 14 bases identical to TRBD2. Germline loops: CDR1 SGDLS, CDR2 YYNGEE. The CDR3 is made up of 15 amino acids. The trim removed 4 bases at V and 9 bases at J, leaving 6 bases unmatched. The CDR3 spells CASSSGTSGRSEQFF. The CDR3 DNA is TGTGCCAGCAGCTCAGGGACTAGCGGGAGAAGTGAGCAGTTCTTC.

This chain connects TRBV6-5 to TRBJ2-1; D gene ambiguous. Germline CDR1 and CDR2: MNHEY and SVGAGI. V lost 4 bases and J lost 8, with 6 bases in between. This CDR3 spans 11 amino acids. The CDR3 sequence is CASSSTHEQFF. The CDR3 coding sequence is TGTGCCAGCAGTTCTACCCATGAGCAGTTCTTC.

The chain carries TRBV7-2 and TRBJ2-5; D unresolved. The V end was cut by 0 bases, the J end by 4 bases, with 0 bases between. The CDR3 runs 11 residues. Germline V CDR1 and CDR2: SGHTA, FQGNSA. The CDR3 is CASSLAETQYF. The CDR3 nucleotides are TGTGCCAGCAGCTTAGCAGAGACCCAGTACTTC.

V is TRBV27 and J is TRBJ1-2; D remains unclear. The V end was cut by 6 bases, the J end by 3 bases, with 5 bases between. Germline V gene lookup returns CDR1 MNHEY and CDR2 SMNVEV (reference sequence). The CDR3 runs 11 residues. The CDR3 region has the DNA TGTGCCAGCAGGGACCACTATGGCTACACCTTC. Amino acids: CASRDHYGYTF.

The V call is TRBV30, the J call TRBJ2-7; 10 nucleotides line up with TRBD2. From germline, CDR1 is GTSNPN and CDR2 SVGIG (reference sequence). Trimming at V came to 3 bases and at J to 7 bases, leaving 12 bases not matched to a gene. CDR3 length: 15 residues. The CDR3 loop is CAWSIASGGQGEQYF. The CDR3 nucleotides are TGTGCCTGGAGCATCGCTAGCGGGGGCCAGGGGGAGCAGTACTTC.